Presented here are 5 T cell receptor beta chains from one specimen sequenced in a study of beta chain features in type 1 diabetes. Whole-study findings and limits: People with Type 1 diabetes carried modestly yet significantly shorter TCRB CDR3s in all four CD4+ subsets.

The investigators reverse transcribed all of the isolated RNA, so they sequenced expressed TCRB transcripts. Assay used: immunoSEQ multiplex PCR; TCRdb lists only in-frame clones, some missing. This table has 400,000 or so clones, roughly a tenth appearing once. Their cognate antigens are unknown. Sequenced sample: central memory CD4+ T cells from blood. These receptors originate from a man aged 25 to 40 with type 1 diabetes.

V gene TRBV4-3 combines with J gene TRBJ2-2; 7 nucleotides agree with TRBD2. The V and J ends lost 0 bases and 0 bases, in that order; junction bases with no gene match: 4. Germline loops: CDR1 LGHNA, CDR2 YSLEER. This CDR3 has 17 amino acids. CDR3 nucleotide sequence: TGCGCCAGCAGCCAAGAAGGCAGCGGGGCGAACACCGGGGAGCTGTTTTTT. Translating it yields CASSQEGSGANTGELFF.

This clone came up many times. This rearrangement joins TRBV4-3 to TRBJ2-7; D is unclear. V was clipped by 0 bases and J by 4 bases, with 13 bases between them. This CDR3 has 15 amino acids. Germline loops: CDR1 LGHNA, CDR2 YSLEER. For the CDR3, the DNA is TGCGCCAGCAGCCAAGATAGTGGCTATAGGTACGAGCAGTACTTC. This encodes CASSQDSGYRYEQYF.

This clone was counted a few times. The chain links TRBV11-2 to TRBJ2-1; the D is unclear. Trimming removed 3 bases at V and 8 bases at J, with 8 bases between. CDR1 SGHAT and CDR2 FQNNGV come from the germline V gene. The CDR3 sequence is 12 residues long. CDR3 sequence reads: CASSFYGDEQFF. The DNA of the CDR3 is TGTGCCAGCAGCTTCTACGGCGATGAGCAGTTCTTC. The entire variable domain, with the rest obtained from reference TRBV11-2 and TRBJ2-1, is as follows: EAGVAQSPRYKIIEKRQSVAFWCNPISGHATLYWYQQILGQGPKLLIQFQNNGVVDDSQLPKDRFSAERLKGVDSTLKIQPAKLEDSAVYLCASSFYGDEQFFGPGTRLTVL.

A few counts support this clone. The chain is built from TRBV6-1 and TRBJ2-7; TRBD1 matches 7 bases. The CDR3 totals 15 residues. V shed 3 bases and J 1 base; nucleotides not matched to a gene: 6. CDR1 MNHNS and CDR2 SASEGT come from the germline V gene. DNA for the CDR3: TGTGCCAGCAGTGAGCCGGGACAGCCATCCTACGAGCAGTACTTC. It yields the protein CASSEPGQPSYEQYF.

This clone was seen more than once but under ten times. The chain has TRBV28 and TRBJ1-3; perhaps TRBD1 as D (6 bases). The CDR3 length is 15 residues. CDR1 and CDR2 (germline): MDHEN, SYDVKM. V was pared by 6 bases and J by 3 bases, with 15 bases between. The CDR3 spells CASSHRVRFGNTIYF. CDR3 nucleotides: TGTGCCAGCAGCCACAGGGTTCGCTTTGGAAACACCATATATTTT.